Shown below are 31 T cell receptor beta chains from a single sample sequenced in a study of identical twins listed by TCRdb under 2016. Libraries were prepared through 5' RACE. The sequencing machine was an Illumina HiSeq 2000. The raw public data were reprocessed by TCRdb itself: fastp quality trimming at Q25, MiXCR clonotype calling, in-frame beta chains only. Records with the same CDR3 protein are collapsed into one entry carrying the most frequent genes and DNA. The sample data list around 550,000 distinct CDR3 sequences, and approximately 16% of these were observed just once. The ten largest clones represent less than 0.5% of the sample. The same specimen was also included in a second study, on yellow fever vaccine responses in identical twins.

Sequencing was done on a sample of CD4+ T cells sorted from blood. These receptors all come from a woman in her late teens or twenties in good health.

The J gene is TRBJ2-4, the V gene TRBV6-1; TRBD2 agrees at 9 bases. This CDR3 spans 18 amino acids. Germline V CDR1 and CDR2: MNHNS, SASEGT. Germline trimming cut 4 bases from V and 0 bases from J; bases unmatched to any gene: 10. CDR3 DNA: TGTGCCAGCAGTGCCGAGCGGGGGGCCGAAGGAGCCAAAAACATTCAGTACTTC. This encodes CASSAERGAEGAKNIQYF.

The V call is TRBV5-6, the J call TRBJ2-1; TRBD2 might be the D (5 bases). Germline CDR1 and CDR2: SGHDT and YYEEEE. With 1 base removed from V and 8 bases from J, the gap between germline ends came to 19 bases. There are 16 residues in the CDR3. CDR3 residues: CASSLLEAFVSDEQFF. The CDR3 DNA sequence: TGTGCCAGCAGCTTGTTGGAGGCCTTCGTGAGCGATGAGCAGTTCTTC.

The CDR3 spells CSAIPGLAKNIQYF. The CDR3 DNA reads TGCAGTGCTATCCCGGGACTAGCCAAAAACATTCAGTACTTC. This rearrangement joins TRBV20-1 to TRBJ2-4, with D possibly TRBD2 on 6 matching bases. Trimming shortened V by 4 bases and J by 0 bases, and 10 bases separated the two germline ends. The CDR3 is made up of 14 amino acids. In germline, CDR1 is DFQATT, CDR2 SNEGSKA (reference sequence).

This chain joins TRBV20-1 and TRBJ1-6; D is uncertain. Germline V gene data show CDR1 as DFQATT and CDR2 as SNEGSKA (reference sequence). The CDR3 covers 12 residues. Trimming pared 7 bases from V and 9 bases from J, leaving 13 bases between. The CDR3 DNA sequence: TGCAGTGTCAGCACGGCATCTTCACCCCTCCACTTT. Translated, it gives CSVSTASSPLHF.

The gene calls are TRBV25-1 and TRBJ2-1; 9 bases fit TRBD2. The CDR3 is 16 residues long. The germline V gene encodes CDR1 MGHDK and CDR2 SYGVNS. V was clipped by 3 bases and J by 8 bases; unmatched bases: 11. CDR3 in amino acids: CASSDWGGRAVDEQFF. In DNA, the CDR3 is TGTGCCAGCAGTGATTGGGGCGGGAGGGCCGTGGATGAGCAGTTCTTC.

This clonotype was detected many times. The CDR3 nucleotides read TGTGCCAGCAGCCCAGACAGGGGGTTCTACAATGAGCAGTTCTTC. Its translation: CASSPDRGFYNEQFF. This chain joins TRBV4-2 and TRBJ2-1; 9 bases are shared with TRBD1. The CDR3 has 15 residues. Germline values: CDR1 LGHNA, CDR2 YNFKEQ. V dropped 4 bases and J dropped 3; count of bases not matched to a gene: 4.

This clonotype occurred a few times. V is TRBV6-1 and J is TRBJ1-1; D is unclear. The CDR3 length is 14 residues. The V and J ends lost 8 bases and 1 base respectively, with 14 bases between them. CDR1 is MNHNS and CDR2 is SASEGT in the germline V gene. The CDR3 here is CASFNLPGNTEAFF. In nucleotides, the CDR3 is TGTGCCAGCTTCAACCTCCCCGGGAACACTGAAGCTTTCTTT.

The chain joins TRBV5-1 to TRBJ2-3; D gene uncertain. V lost 4 bases and J 6 bases, leaving 9 bases between the germline ends. The CDR3 consists of 12 residues. Germline CDR1 and CDR2: SGHRS and YFSETQ. Written as DNA, the CDR3 is TGCGCCAGCAGCGATGGCAGGGATACGCAGTATTTT. It encodes CASSDGRDTQYF.

This clonotype was found many times. The chain joins TRBV5-1 to TRBJ2-3; 7 bases map to TRBD1. The ends lost 0 bases at V and 5 bases at J; junction bases unmatched: 6. CDR1 SGHRS and CDR2 YFSETQ come from the germline V gene. The CDR3 runs 15 residues. The CDR3 reads CASSLADGQVDTQYF. As DNA, the CDR3 is TGCGCCAGCAGCTTGGCCGATGGACAGGTAGATACGCAGTATTTT.

The chain employs TRBV28 and TRBJ2-7, with 9 bases fitting TRBD1. There are 14 residues in the CDR3. The V gene's germline CDR1 is MDHEN and CDR2 SYDVKM. The V and J ends lost 7 bases and 9 bases, in that order; junction bases with no gene match: 13. The CDR3 DNA sequence: TGTGCCAGCACCTCGAGGGGACAGGGTTCTACGCAGTACGTC. This encodes CASTSRGQGSTQYV.

The chain is built from TRBV28 and TRBJ1-3; D is undetermined. V dropped 2 bases and J dropped 0 bases, with 14 bases sitting between them. Germline CDR1 and CDR2: MDHEN and SYDVKM. The CDR3 is 17 residues long. Written as DNA, the CDR3 is TGTGCCAGCAGTTTAGACCCGGGTCACCGCTCTGGAAACACCATATATTTT. It encodes CASSLDPGHRSGNTIYF.

The table lists this clonotype with many counts. The chain links TRBV7-6 to TRBJ1-6; no definite D call. CDR3 length: 13 amino acids. Germline V lookup: CDR1 SGHVS, CDR2 FNYEAQ. Between the trimmed V and J ends, which lost 0 bases and 8 bases, there was a span of 5 bases. This CDR3 is CASSLATDSPLHF. In DNA form, the CDR3 reads TGTGCCAGCAGCTTAGCGACGGATTCACCCCTCCACTTT.

In this sample, this clonotype turned up a few times. V usage is TRBV20-1 and J usage is TRBJ2-1; 10 bases are a match to TRBD2. The CDR3 totals 14 residues. Germline values: CDR1 DFQATT, CDR2 SNEGSKA (reference sequence). The J segment lost 9 bases and the V segment lost 3 bases, leaving 8 bases of the junction unmatched. The CDR3 protein is CSASGLAGEVEQFF. In nucleotides, the CDR3 is TGCAGTGCTAGTGGGCTAGCGGGAGAGGTTGAGCAGTTCTTC.

The rearrangement joins TRBV20-1 to TRBJ2-1; TRBD2 agrees at 9 bases. This CDR3 has 12 amino acids. The V gene end was trimmed by 6 bases and the J gene end by 6 bases; junction bases not matched to a gene: 3. CDR1 and CDR2 (germline): DFQATT, SNEGSKA (reference sequence). Here the CDR3 DNA reads TGCAGTGCCGGGACTAGCATCAATGAGCAGTTCTTC. Protein product: CSAGTSINEQFF.

This clonotype was observed a few times. No conserved phenylalanine or tryptophan ends this CDR3, so it is likely a read error. The chain combines TRBV7-2 with TRBJ2-1; 7 bases are a match to TRBD1. V shed 5 bases and J 12 bases; nucleotides not matched to a gene: 16. This CDR3 has 15 residues. Germline V gene lookup returns CDR1 SGHTA and CDR2 FQGNSA. The CDR3 loop is CASSLQGTVASGQFL. DNA for the CDR3: TGTGCCAGCAGCCTTCAAGGGACAGTGGCTTCTGGGCAGTTCCTC.

This clonotype showed up just once. This sequence joins TRBV20-1 and TRBJ2-5; D unclear. Germline values: CDR1 DFQATT, CDR2 SNEGSKA (reference sequence). V was pared by 2 bases and J by 1 base, with 14 bases between. This CDR3 contains 15 residues. CDR3 amino acids: CSARSWTRFQETQYF. The CDR3 DNA follows: TGCAGTGCTAGATCTTGGACGAGGTTCCAAGAGACCCAGTACTTC.

This chain connects TRBV20-1 to TRBJ1-1; D gene uncertain. The CDR3 runs 12 residues. CDR1 DFQATT and CDR2 SNEGSKA come from the germline V gene (reference sequence). V was cut by 8 bases and J by 4 bases, with 14 bases left in between. The CDR3 DNA is TGCAGTCCTCCGGTATCGGGCACTGAAGCTTTCTTT. Residues: CSPPVSGTEAFF.

CDR3: CASRPFGLAGDMNEQFF. The CDR3 DNA sequence: TGTGCCAGCAGACCTTTCGGACTAGCGGGAGATATGAATGAGCAGTTCTTC. The gene calls are TRBV3-1 and TRBJ2-1, with 13 bases fitting TRBD2. The J segment lost 7 bases and the V segment lost 6 bases, leaving 12 bases of the junction unmatched. Germline loops: CDR1 LGHDT, CDR2 YNNKEL (reference sequence). The CDR3 has 17 residues.

The V and J genes are TRBV2 and TRBJ2-4; TRBD1 aligns across 7 bases. Unmatched junction bases numbered 2, after V lost 6 bases and J lost 0 bases. This CDR3 contains 14 residues. CDR1 and CDR2 (germline): SNHLY, FYNNEI. CDR3 sequence reads: CASRDRLAKNIQYF. The CDR3 region has the DNA TGTGCCAGCAGGGACAGGTTAGCCAAAAACATTCAGTACTTC.

This chain links TRBV20-1 with TRBJ2-6, with unresolved D. The V and J ends lost 0 bases and 0 bases respectively, with 9 bases between them. Germline loops: CDR1 DFQATT, CDR2 SNEGSKA (reference sequence). The CDR3 is 16 residues long. Here the CDR3 DNA reads TGCAGTGCTAGAGAAGGGTCAACCTCTGGGGCCAACGTCCTGACTTTC. Amino acids: CSAREGSTSGANVLTF.

The chain employs TRBV20-1 and TRBJ1-2, with D tentatively TRBD1 (5 bases). V was cut by 2 bases and J by 0 bases, with 13 bases left in between. Germline V gene lookup returns CDR1 DFQATT and CDR2 SNEGSKA (reference sequence). The CDR3 has 15 amino acids. CDR3 DNA sequence: TGCAGTGCTAGACCCCACGGGGCGGCTAACTATGGCTACACCTTC. It yields the protein CSARPHGAANYGYTF.

In this sample, this clonotype turned up a few times. The rearrangement links TRBV11-3 to TRBJ1-1; D perhaps matches TRBD1 (5 bases). Germline V gives CDR1 SGHNT, CDR2 YENEEA. Trimming cost V 0 bases and J 13 bases, with 12 bases left between them. The CDR3 length is 12 residues. Here the CDR3 DNA reads TGTGCCAGCAGCTTAGAGGGGCTGGGAGGTTTCTTT. Amino acid sequence: CASSLEGLGGFF.

This clonotype was observed a few times. This chain's CDR3 is CASSLAVSQRITGELFF. CDR3 bases: TGCGCCAGCAGCTTGGCCGTCAGTCAAAGGATCACCGGGGAGCTGTTTTTT. The rearrangement uses TRBV5-1 and TRBJ2-2, with D hard to call. The germline gives CDR1 SGHRS, CDR2 YFSETQ. CDR3 size: 17 residues. V was pared by 0 bases and J by 4 bases, with 16 bases between.

A few counts support this clonotype. J is TRBJ2-7 and V is TRBV2; maybe TRBD1 (5 bases). V lost 7 bases and J lost 4, with 14 bases in between. This CDR3 contains 13 residues. Germline V CDR1 and CDR2: SNHLY, FYNNEI. The CDR3 coding sequence is TGTGCCAGCACGGTCCAGGGCTCATACGAGCAGTACTTC. Protein: CASTVQGSYEQYF. Looking up the rest from reference TRBV2 and TRBJ2-7 gives the full variable domain: EPEVTQTPSHQVTQMGQEVILRCVPISNHLYFYWYRQILGQKVEFLVSFYNNEISEKSEIFDDQFSVERPDGSNFTLKIRSTKLEDSAMYFCASTVQGSYEQYFGPGTRLTVT.

V is TRBV24-1 and J is TRBJ2-2, with a weak D call TRBD2 (5 bases). From germline, CDR1 is KGHDR and CDR2 SFDVKD. This CDR3 spans 13 amino acids. Trimming removed 9 bases at V and 2 bases at J, with 9 bases between. The CDR3: CATQRRNTGELFF. CDR3 nucleotides: TGTGCCACCCAGCGGCGAAACACCGGGGAGCTGTTTTTT.

In its sample, this clonotype was seen a few times. The chain has TRBV29-1 and TRBJ2-3; TRBD2 aligns across 9 bases. V lost 4 bases, J lost 3 bases, and 8 bases stayed unmatched. The CDR3 has 15 residues. Germline CDR1 SQVTM, CDR2 ANQGSEA. Here the CDR3 reads CSVGTSGSFTDTQYF. CDR3 DNA sequence: TGCAGCGTTGGAACTAGCGGGTCCTTTACAGATACGCAGTATTTT.

This clonotype was found a few times. The chain joins TRBV12-3 or TRBV12-4 to TRBJ2-1; D is undetermined. V was clipped by 7 bases and J by 3 bases, with 25 bases between them. The CDR3 consists of 18 residues. In DNA form, the CDR3 reads TGTGCCAGCACCCCCGGGTTTCAGGCTTTCCCTAACTACAATGAGCAGTTCTTC. The encoded protein is CASTPGFQAFPNYNEQFF.

The chain joins TRBV29-1 to TRBJ1-3, with a weak D call TRBD1 (5 bases). With 6 bases removed from V and 0 bases from J, the gap between germline ends came to 6 bases. The CDR3 length is 12 residues. CDR1 is SQVTM and CDR2 is ANQGSEA in the germline V gene. CDR3 DNA sequence: TGCAGCGTGACAGCCTCTGGAAACACCATATATTTT. Translating gives CSVTASGNTIYF.

The chain is built from TRBV24-1 and TRBJ2-7; TRBD2 aligns across 8 bases. The V and J ends lost 8 bases and 7 bases, in that order; junction bases with no gene match: 12. This CDR3 is built from 14 residues. CDR1 and CDR2 from the germline V gene are KGHDR and SFDVKD. CDR3: CATNPGRVPPEQYV. CDR3 in DNA: TGTGCCACCAACCCCGGGAGGGTCCCTCCGGAGCAGTACGTC.

This clonotype was counted only a few times. V and J are TRBV5-1 and TRBJ2-1, with 10 bases fitting TRBD2. The CDR3 extends over 15 amino acids. J gave up 6 bases and V 4 bases, and 7 bases lay outside the gene matches. Germline assignment: CDR1 SGHRS and CDR2 YFSETQ. The CDR3 sequence is CASSPPGLASNEQFF. DNA of the CDR3: TGCGCCAGCAGCCCTCCGGGACTAGCGTCCAATGAGCAGTTCTTC.

This chain links TRBV18 with TRBJ2-1; 9 nucleotides agree with TRBD2. After removal of 3 bases from V and 8 bases from J, the junction contained 11 bases not matched to a gene. This CDR3 spans 16 amino acids. Germline V gene sequence: CDR1 KGHSH, CDR2 LQKENI. The CDR3 sequence: CASSPLELRGGHEQFF. Written as DNA, the CDR3 is TGTGCCAGCTCACCCCTCGAGTTGCGGGGGGGACATGAGCAGTTCTTC.